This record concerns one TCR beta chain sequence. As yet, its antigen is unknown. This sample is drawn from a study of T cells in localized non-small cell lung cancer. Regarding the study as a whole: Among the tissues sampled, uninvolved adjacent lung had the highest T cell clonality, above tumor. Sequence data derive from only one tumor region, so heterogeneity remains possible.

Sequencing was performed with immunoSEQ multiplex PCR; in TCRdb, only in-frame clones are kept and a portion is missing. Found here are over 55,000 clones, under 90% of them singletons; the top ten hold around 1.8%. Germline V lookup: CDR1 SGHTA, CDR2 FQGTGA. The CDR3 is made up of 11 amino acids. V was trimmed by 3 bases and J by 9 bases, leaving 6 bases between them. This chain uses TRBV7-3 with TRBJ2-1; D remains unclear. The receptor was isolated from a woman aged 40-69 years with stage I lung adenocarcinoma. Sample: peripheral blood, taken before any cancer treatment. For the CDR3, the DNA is TGTGCCAGCAGCTTTGGCGGTGAGCAGTTCTTC. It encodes CASSFGGEQFF. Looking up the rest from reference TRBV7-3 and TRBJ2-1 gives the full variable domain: GAGVSQTPSNKVTEKGKYVELRCDPISGHTALYWYRQSLGQGPEFLIYFQGTGAADDSGLPNDRFFAVRPEGSVSTLKIQRTERGDSAVYLCASSFGGEQFFGPGTRLTVL.